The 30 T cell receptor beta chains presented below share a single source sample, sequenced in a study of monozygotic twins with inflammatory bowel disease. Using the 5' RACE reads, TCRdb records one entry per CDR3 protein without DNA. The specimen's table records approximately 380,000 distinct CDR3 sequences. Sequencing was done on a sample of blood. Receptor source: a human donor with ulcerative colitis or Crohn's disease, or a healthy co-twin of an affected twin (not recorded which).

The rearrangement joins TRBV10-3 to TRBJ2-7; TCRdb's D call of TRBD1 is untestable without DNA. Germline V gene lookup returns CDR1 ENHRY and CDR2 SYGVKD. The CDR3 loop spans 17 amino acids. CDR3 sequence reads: CAISESTHYSGGYEQYF.

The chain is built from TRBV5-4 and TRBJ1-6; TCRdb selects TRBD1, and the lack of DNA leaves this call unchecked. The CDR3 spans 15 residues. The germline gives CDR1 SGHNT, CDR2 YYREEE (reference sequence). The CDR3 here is CASSLPGQGGSPLHF.

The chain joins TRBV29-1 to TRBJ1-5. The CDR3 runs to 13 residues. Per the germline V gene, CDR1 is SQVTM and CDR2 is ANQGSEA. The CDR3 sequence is CSVRGGANQPQHF.

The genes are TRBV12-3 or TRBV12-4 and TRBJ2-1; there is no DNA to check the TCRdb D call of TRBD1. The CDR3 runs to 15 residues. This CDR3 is CASSLPPGQYNEQFF.

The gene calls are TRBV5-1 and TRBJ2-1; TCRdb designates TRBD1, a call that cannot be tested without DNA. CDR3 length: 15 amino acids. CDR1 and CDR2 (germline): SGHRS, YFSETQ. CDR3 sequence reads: CASSLVQASYNEQFF. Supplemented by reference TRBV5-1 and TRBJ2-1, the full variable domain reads KAGVTQTPRYLIKTRGQQVTLSCSPISGHRSVSWYQQTPGQGLQFLFEYFSETQRNKGNFPGRFSGRQFSNSRSEMNVSTLELGDSALYLCASSLVQASYNEQFFGPGTRLTVL.

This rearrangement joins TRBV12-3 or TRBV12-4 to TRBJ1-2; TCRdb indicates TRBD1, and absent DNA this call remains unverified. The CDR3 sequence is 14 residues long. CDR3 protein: CASTRQGATYGYTF.

The CDR3 loop is CASSDRLDYGYTF. The J gene is TRBJ1-2, the V gene TRBV6-2 or TRBV6-3; the D gene TCRdb calls, TRBD1, cannot be checked with no DNA. This CDR3 is built from 13 residues. Germline loops: CDR1 MNHEY, CDR2 SVGEGT.

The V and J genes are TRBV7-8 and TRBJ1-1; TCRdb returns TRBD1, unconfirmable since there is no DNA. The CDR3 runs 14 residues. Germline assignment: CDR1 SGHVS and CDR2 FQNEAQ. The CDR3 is CASSFLRGHTEAFF.

The CDR3 region is CASSLTPLSGANVLTF. The chain employs TRBV7-3 and TRBJ2-6; TCRdb designates TRBD1, a call that cannot be tested without DNA. The germline V gene has CDR1 SGHTA and CDR2 FQGTGA. The CDR3 consists of 16 residues.

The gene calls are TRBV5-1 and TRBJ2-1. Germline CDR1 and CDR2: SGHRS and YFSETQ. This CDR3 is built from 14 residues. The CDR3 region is CASSLVRQFTEQFF.

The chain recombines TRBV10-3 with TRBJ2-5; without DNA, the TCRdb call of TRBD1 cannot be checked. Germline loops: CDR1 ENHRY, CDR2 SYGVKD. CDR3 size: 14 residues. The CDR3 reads CAISESKDRETQYF.

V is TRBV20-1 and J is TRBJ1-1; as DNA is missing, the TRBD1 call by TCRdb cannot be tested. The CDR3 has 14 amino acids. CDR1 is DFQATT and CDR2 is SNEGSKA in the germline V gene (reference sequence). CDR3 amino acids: CSAPPRVGKTEAFF.

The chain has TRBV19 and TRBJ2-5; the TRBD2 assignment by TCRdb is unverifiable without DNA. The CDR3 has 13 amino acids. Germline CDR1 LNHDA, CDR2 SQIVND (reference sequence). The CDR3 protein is CASSISLVETQYF.

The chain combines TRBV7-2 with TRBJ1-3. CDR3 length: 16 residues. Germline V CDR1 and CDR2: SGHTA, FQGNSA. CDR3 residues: CASSLNGGGLRNTIYF.

The CDR3 region is CSARDLGQGAYEQYF. The chain has TRBV20-1 and TRBJ2-7; TCRdb names TRBD1, which stays unverified in the absence of DNA. CDR3 length: 15 residues. Germline CDR1 reads DFQATT; CDR2 reads SNEGSKA (reference sequence).

CDR3 region: CAISESRPGRPNEKLFF. V gene TRBV10-3 combines with J gene TRBJ1-4; no DNA is available, so the TRBD1 call from TCRdb remains unchecked. Germline V gene lookup returns CDR1 ENHRY and CDR2 SYGVKD. The CDR3 consists of 17 residues.

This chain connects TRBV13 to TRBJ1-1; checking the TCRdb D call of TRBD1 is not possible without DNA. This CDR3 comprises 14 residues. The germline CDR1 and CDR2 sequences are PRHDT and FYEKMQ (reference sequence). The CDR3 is CASTNRDSWTEAFF.

The CDR3 protein is CAWTGLNTGELFF. The genes are TRBV30 and TRBJ2-2; TCRdb's D call of TRBD1 is untestable without DNA. Looked up from germline, CDR1 is GTSNPN and CDR2 is SVGIG (reference sequence). This CDR3 has 13 residues. The entire variable domain, with the rest obtained from reference TRBV30 and TRBJ2-2, is as follows: SQTIHQWPATLVQPVGSPLSLECTVEGTSNPNLYWYRQAAGRGLQLLFYSVGIGQISSEVPQNLSASRPQDRQFILSSKKLLLSDSGFYLCAWTGLNTGELFFGEGSRLTVL.

CDR3 amino acids: CSARNSGGKDTQYF. The V and J genes are TRBV20-1 and TRBJ2-3; the TCRdb D gene call, TRBD2, has no DNA to confirm it. Germline CDR1 and CDR2: DFQATT and SNEGSKA (reference sequence). The CDR3 is 14 amino acids.

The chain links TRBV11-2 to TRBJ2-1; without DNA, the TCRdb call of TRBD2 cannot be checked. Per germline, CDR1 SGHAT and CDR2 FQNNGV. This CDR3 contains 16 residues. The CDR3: CASSLMPRGGQNEQFF.

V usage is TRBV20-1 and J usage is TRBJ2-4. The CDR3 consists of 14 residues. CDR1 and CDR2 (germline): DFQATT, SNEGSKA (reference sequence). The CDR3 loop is CSAVLRRRDNIQYF.

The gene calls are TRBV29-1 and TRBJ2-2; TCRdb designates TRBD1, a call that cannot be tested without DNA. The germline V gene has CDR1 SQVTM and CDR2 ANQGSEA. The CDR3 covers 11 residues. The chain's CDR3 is CSVVGGGELFF.

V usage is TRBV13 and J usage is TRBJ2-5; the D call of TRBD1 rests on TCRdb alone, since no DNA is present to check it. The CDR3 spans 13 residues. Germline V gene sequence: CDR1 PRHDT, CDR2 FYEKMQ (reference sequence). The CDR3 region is CASSLLGLETQYF.

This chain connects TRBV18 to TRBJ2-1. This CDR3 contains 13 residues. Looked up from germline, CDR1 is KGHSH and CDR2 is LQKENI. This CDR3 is CASSPPGKNEQFF.

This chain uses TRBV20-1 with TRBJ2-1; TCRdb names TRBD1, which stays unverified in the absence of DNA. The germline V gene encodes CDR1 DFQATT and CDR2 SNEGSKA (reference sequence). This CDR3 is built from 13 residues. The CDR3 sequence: CSASGDTGLQKFF.

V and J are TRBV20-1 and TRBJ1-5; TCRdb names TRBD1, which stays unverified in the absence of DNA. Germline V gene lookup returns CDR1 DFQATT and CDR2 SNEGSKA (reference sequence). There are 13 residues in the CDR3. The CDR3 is CSASIQGDQPQHF.

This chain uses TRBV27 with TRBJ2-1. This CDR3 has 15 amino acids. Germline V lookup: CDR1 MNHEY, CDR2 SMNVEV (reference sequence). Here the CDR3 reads CASSLRGNSYNEQFF.

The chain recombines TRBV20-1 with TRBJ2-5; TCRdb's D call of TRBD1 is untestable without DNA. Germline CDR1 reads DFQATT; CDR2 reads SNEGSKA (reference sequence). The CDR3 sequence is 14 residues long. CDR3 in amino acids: CSASPGTYQETQYF.

CDR3 loop: CASSLGHFYSSYNEQFF. The V and J genes are TRBV7-6 and TRBJ2-1; TCRdb picks TRBD2, but there is no DNA to check that call. Germline V gene lookup returns CDR1 SGHVS and CDR2 FNYEAQ. The CDR3 runs to 17 residues.

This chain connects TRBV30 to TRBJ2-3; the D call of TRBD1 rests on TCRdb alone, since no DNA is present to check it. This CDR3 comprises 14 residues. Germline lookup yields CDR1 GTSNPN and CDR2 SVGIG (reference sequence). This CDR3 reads CAWRPGGRTDTQYF.